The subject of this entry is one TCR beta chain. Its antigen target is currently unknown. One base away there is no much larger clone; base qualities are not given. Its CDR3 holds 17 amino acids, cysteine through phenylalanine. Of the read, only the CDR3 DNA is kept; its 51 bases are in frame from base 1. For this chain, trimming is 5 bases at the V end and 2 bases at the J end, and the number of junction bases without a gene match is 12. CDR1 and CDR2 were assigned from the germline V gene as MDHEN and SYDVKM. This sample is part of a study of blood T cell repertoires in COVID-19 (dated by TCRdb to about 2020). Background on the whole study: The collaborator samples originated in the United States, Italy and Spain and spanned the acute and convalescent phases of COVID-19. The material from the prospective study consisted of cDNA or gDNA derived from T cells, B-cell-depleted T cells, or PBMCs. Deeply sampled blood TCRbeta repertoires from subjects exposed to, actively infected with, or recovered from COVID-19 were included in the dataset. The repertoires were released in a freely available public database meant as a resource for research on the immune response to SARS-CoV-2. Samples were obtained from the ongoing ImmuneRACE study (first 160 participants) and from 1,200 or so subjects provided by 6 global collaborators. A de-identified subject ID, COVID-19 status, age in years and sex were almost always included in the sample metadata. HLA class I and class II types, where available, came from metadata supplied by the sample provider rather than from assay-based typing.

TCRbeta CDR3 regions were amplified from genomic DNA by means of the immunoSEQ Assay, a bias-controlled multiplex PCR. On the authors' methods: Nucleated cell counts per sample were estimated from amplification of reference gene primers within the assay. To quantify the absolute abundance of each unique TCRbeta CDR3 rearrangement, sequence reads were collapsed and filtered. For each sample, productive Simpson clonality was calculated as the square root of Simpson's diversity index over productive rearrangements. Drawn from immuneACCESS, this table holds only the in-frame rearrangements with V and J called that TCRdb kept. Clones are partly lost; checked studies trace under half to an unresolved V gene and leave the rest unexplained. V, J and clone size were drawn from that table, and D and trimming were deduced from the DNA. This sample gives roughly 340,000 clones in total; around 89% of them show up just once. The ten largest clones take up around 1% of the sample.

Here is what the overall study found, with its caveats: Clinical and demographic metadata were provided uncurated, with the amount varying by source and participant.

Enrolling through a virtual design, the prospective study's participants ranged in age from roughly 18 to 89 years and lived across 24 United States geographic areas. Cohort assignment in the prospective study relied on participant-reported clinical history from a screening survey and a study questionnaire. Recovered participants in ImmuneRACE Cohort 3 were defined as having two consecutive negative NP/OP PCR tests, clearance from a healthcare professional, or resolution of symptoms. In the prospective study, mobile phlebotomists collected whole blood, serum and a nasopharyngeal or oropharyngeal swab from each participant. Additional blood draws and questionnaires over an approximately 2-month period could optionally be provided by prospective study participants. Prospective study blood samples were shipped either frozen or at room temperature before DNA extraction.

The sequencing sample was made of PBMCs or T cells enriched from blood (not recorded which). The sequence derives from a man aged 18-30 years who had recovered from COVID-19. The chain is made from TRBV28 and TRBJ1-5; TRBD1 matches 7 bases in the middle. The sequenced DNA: TGTGCCAGCAGTACTCCTCAAAGGGGGCTGGGCAATCAGCCCCAGCATTTT. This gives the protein CASSTPQRGLGNQPQHF.